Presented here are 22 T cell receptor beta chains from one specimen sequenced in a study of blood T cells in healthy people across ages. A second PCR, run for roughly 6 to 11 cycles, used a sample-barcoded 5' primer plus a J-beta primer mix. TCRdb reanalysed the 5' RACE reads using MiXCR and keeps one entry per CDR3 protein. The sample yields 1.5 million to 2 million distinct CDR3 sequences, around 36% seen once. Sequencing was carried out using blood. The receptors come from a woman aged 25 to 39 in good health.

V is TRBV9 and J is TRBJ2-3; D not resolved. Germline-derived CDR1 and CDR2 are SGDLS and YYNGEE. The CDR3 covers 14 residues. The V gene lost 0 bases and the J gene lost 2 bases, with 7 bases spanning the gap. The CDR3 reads CASSVAIYTDTQYF. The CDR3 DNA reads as TGTGCCAGCAGCGTAGCTATATACACAGATACGCAGTATTTT.

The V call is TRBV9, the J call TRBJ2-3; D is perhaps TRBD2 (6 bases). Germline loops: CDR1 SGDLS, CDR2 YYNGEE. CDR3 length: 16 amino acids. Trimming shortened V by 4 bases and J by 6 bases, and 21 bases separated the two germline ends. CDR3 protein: CASSQEPGLPHDTQYF. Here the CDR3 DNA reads TGTGCCAGCAGCCAGGAGCCGGGACTCCCTCATGATACGCAGTATTTT.

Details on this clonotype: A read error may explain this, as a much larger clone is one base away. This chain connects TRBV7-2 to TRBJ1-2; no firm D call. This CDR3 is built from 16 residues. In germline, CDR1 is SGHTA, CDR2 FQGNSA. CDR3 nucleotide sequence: TGTGTCAGCAGCTTAGATGATGCTTGGGCAATGACCGGCTACACCTTC. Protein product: CVSSLDDAWAMTGYTF.

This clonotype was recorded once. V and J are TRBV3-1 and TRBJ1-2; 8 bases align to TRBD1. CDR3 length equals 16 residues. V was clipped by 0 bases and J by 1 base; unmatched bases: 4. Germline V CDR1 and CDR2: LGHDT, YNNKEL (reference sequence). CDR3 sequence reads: CASSQDRTGYNYGYTF. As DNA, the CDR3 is TGTGCCAGCAGCCAAGATCGGACAGGGTATAACTATGGCTACACCTTC.

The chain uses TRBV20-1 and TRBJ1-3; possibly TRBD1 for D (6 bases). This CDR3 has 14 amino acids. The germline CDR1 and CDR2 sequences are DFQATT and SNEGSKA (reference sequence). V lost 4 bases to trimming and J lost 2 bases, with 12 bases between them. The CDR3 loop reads CSATNREPGNTIYF. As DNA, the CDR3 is TGCAGTGCTACGAACAGGGAGCCTGGAAACACCATATATTTT.

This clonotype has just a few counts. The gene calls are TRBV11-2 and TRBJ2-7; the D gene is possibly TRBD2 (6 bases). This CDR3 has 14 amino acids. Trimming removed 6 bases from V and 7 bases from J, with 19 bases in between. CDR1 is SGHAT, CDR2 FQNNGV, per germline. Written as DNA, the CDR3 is TGTGCCAGCAGTTCCGGGAGCTCCCATCGGGAGCAGTACTTC. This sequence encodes CASSSGSSHREQYF. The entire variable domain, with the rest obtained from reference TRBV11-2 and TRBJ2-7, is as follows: EAGVAQSPRYKIIEKRQSVAFWCNPISGHATLYWYQQILGQGPKLLIQFQNNGVVDDSQLPKDRFSAERLKGVDSTLKIQPAKLEDSAVYLCASSSGSSHREQYFGPGTRLTVT.

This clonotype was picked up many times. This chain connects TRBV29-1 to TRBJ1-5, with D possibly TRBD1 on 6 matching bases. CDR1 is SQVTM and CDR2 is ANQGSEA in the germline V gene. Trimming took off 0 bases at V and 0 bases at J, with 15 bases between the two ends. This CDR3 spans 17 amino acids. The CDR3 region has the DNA TGCAGCGTTGAAGACTACACAGGGTCCCATAGCAATCAGCCCCAGCATTTT. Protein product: CSVEDYTGSHSNQPQHF.

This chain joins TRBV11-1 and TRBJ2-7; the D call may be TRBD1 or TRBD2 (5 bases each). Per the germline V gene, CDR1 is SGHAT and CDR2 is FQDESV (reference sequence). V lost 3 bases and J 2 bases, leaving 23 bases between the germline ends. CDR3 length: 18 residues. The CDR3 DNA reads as TGTGCCAGCAGCTTTAGTCCCATCTACCGGGACGATCCCTACGAGCAGTACTTC. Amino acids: CASSFSPIYRDDPYEQYF.

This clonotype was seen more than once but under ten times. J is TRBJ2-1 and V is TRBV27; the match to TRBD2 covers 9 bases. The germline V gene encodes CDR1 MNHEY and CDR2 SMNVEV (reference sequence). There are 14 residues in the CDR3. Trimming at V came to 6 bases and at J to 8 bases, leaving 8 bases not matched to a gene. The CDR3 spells CASSPLAGWDEQFF. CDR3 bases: TGTGCCAGCAGCCCTCTAGCGGGATGGGATGAGCAGTTCTTC.

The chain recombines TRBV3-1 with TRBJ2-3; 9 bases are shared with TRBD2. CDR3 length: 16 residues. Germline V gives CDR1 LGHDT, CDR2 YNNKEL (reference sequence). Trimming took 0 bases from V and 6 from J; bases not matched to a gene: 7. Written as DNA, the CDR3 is TGTGCCAGCAGCCAAGAACTAGCGGGCGGTAAGGATACGCAGTATTTT. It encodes CASSQELAGGKDTQYF.

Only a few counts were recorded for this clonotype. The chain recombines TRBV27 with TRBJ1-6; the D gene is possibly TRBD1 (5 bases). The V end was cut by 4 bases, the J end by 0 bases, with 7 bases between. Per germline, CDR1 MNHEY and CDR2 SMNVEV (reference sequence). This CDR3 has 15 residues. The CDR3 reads CASSWTSSYNSPLHF. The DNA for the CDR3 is TGTGCCAGCAGTTGGACAAGCTCCTATAATTCACCCCTCCACTTT.

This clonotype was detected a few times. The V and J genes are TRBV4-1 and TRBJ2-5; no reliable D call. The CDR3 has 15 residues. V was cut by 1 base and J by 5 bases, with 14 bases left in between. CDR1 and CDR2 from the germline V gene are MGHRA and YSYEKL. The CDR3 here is CASSQAKSPGETQYF. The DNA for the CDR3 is TGCGCCAGCAGCCAAGCCAAATCCCCCGGGGAGACCCAGTACTTC.

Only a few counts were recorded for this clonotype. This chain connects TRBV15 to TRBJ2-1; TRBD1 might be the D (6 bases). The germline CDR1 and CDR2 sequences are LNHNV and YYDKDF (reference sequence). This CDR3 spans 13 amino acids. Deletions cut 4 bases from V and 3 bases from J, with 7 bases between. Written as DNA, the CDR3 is TGTGCCACCAGCATCAGGGGCTACAATGAGCAGTTCTTC. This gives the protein CATSIRGYNEQFF.

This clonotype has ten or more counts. For the CDR3, the DNA is TGCAGCGGCTACAGCTCTAACTATGGCTACACCTTC. Translated, it gives CSGYSSNYGYTF. This sequence joins TRBV29-1 and TRBJ1-2; D is unresolved. Germline V gene sequence: CDR1 SQVTM, CDR2 ANQGSEA. The CDR3 has 12 amino acids. With 7 bases removed from V and 0 bases from J, the gap between germline ends came to 9 bases.

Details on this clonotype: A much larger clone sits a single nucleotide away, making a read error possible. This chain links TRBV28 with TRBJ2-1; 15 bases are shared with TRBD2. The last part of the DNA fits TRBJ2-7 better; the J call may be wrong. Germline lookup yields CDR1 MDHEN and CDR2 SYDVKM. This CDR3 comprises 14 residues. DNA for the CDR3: TGTGCCAGCAGCCGGACTAGCGGGAGGGTCGAGCAGTACTTC. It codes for CASSRTSGRVEQYF.

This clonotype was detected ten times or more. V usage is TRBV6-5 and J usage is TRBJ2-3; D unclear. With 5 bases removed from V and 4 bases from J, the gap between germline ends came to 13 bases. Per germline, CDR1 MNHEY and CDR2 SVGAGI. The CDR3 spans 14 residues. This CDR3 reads CASSPYLGPDTQYF. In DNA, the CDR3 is TGTGCCAGCAGTCCTTATTTGGGCCCAGATACGCAGTATTTT.

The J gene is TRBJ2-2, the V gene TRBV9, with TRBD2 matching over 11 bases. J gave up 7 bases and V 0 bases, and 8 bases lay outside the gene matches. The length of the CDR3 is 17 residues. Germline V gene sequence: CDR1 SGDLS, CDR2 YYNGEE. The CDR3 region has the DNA TGTGCCAGCAGCGTAGAGGTAGCGGGAGGGCCGAGCGGGGAGCTGTTTTTT. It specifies CASSVEVAGGPSGELFF.

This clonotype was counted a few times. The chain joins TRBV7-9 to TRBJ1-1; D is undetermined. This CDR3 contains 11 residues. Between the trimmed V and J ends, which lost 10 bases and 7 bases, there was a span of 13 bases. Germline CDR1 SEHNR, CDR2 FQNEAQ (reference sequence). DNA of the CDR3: TGTGCCATTGGGGTAGGAGTTGAAGCTTTCTTT. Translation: CAIGVGVEAFF.

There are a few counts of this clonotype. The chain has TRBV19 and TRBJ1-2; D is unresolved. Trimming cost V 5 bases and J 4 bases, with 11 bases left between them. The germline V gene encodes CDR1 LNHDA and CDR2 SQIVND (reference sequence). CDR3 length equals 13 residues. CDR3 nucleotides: TGTGCCAGTAGTGCGGGCGGTACCTATGGCTACACCTTC. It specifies CASSAGGTYGYTF.

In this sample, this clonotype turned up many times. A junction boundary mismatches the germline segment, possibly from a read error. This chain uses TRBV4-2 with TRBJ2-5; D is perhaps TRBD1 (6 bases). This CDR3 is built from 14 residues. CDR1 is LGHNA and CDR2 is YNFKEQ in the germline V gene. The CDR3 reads CASSQEDRQDTQYF. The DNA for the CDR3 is TGTGCCAGCAGCCAAGAGGACAGACAAGATACCCAGTACTTC.

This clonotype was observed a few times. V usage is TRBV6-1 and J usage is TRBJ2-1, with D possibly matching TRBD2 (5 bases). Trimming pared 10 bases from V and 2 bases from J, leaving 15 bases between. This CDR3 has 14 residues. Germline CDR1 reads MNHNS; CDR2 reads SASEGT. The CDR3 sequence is CAIIREGPYNEQFF. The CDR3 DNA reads TGTGCCATTATCCGGGAAGGACCCTACAATGAGCAGTTCTTC.

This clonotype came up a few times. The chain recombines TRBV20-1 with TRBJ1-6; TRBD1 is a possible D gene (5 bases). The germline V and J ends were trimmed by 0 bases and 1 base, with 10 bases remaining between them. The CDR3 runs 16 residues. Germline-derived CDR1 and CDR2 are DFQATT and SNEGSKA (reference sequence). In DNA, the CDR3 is TGCAGTGCTAGAGACCAGGGATGGTCCTATAATTCACCCCTCCACTTT. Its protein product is CSARDQGWSYNSPLHF.